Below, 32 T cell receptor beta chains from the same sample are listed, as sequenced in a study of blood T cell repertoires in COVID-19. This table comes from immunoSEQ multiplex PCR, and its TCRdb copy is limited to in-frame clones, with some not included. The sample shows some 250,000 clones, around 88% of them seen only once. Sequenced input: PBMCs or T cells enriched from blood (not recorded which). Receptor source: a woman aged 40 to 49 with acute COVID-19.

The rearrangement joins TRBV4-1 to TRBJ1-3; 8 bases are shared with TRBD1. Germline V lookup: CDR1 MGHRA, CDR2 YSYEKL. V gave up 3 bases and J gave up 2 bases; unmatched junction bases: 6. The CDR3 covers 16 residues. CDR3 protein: CASSHPPTGAGNTIYF. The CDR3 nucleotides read TGCGCCAGCAGCCATCCTCCGACAGGGGCTGGAAACACCATATATTTT.

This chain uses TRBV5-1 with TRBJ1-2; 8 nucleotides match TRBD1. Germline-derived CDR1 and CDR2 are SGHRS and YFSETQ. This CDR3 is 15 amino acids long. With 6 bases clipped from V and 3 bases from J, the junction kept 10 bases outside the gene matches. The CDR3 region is CASTDAGGADYGYTF. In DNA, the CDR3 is TGCGCCAGCACGGACGCAGGGGGCGCGGACTATGGCTACACCTTC.

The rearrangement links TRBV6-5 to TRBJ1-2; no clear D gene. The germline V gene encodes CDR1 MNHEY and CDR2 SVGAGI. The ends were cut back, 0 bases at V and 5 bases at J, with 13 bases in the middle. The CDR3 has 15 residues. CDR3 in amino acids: CASSYSEVGGYGYTF. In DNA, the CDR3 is TGTGCCAGCAGTTACTCAGAGGTTGGAGGGTATGGCTACACCTTC.

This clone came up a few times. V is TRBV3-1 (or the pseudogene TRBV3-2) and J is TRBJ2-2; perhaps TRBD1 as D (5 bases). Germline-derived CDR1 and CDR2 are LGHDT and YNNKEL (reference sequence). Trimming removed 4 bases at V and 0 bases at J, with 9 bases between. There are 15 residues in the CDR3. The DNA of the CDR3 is TGTGCCAGCAGCCTGCCAGGGACGAACACCGGGGAGCTGTTTTTT. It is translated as CASSLPGTNTGELFF.

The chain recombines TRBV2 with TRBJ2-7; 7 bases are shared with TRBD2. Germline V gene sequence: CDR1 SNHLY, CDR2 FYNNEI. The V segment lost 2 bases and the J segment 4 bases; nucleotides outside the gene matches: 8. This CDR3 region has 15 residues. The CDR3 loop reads CASSETASGRYEQYF. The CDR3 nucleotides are TGTGCCAGCAGTGAAACGGCTAGCGGACGTTACGAGCAGTACTTC.

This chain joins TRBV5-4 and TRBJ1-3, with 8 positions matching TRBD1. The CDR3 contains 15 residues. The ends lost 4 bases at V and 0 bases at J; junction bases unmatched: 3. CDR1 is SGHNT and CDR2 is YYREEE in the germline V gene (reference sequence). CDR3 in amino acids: CASSKGQASGNTIYF. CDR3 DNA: TGTGCCAGCAGCAAGGGACAGGCCTCTGGAAACACCATATATTTT.

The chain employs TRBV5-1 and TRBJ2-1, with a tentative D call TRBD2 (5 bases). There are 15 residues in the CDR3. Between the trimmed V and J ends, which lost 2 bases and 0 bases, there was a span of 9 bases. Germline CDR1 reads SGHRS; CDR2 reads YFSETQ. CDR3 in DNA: TGCGCCAGCAGCTTAGGACTTGCCTCCTACAATGAGCAGTTCTTC. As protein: CASSLGLASYNEQFF.

The CDR3 DNA is TGCGCCAGCAGCCAACAACAGGGGTCCTTCAATGAAGCTTTCTTT. Its translation is CASSQQQGSFNEAFF. V gene TRBV5-1 combines with J gene TRBJ1-1, with 7 positions matching TRBD1. V gave up 4 bases and J gave up 7 bases; unmatched junction bases: 13. The CDR3 consists of 15 residues. Per germline, CDR1 SGHRS and CDR2 YFSETQ.

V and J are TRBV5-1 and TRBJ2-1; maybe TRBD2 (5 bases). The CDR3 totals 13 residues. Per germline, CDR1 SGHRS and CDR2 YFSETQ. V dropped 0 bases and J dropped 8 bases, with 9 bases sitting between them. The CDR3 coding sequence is TGCGCCAGCAGCTTGGGGGAGCGCGATGAGCAGTTCTTC. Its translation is CASSLGERDEQFF.

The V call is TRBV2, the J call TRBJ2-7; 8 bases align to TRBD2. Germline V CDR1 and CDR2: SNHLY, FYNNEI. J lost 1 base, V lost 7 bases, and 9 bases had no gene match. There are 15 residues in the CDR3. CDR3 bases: TGTGCCAGCATCCTGGGACTAGGAGGATCCTACGAGCAGTACTTC. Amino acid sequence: CASILGLGGSYEQYF.

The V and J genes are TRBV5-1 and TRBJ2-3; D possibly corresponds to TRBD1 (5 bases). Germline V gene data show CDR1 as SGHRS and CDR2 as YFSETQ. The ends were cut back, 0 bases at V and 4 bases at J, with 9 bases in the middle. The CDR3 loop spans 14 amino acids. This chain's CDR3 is CASSLEAGSDTQYF. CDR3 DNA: TGCGCCAGCAGCTTGGAGGCAGGGTCAGATACGCAGTATTTT.

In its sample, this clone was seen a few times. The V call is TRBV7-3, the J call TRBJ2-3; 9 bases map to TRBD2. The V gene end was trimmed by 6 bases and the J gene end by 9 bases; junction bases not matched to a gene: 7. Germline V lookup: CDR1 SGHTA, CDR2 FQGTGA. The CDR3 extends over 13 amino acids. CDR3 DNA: TGTGCCAGCAGTGGCTCGCGGGAGGGGACGCAGTATTTT. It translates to CASSGSREGTQYF.

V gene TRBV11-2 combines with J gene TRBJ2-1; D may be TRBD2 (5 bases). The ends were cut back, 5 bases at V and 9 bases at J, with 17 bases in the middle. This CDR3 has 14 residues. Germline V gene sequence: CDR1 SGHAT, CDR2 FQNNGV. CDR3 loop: CASSPDLSPGEQFF. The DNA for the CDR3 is TGTGCCAGCAGCCCGGACTTATCCCCGGGTGAGCAGTTCTTC.

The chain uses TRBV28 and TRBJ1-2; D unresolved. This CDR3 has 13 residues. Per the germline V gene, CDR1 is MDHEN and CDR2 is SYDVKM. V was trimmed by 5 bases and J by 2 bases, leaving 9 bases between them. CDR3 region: CASSREYNYGYTF. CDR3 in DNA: TGTGCCAGCAGTCGGGAGTACAACTATGGCTACACCTTC.

CDR3: CAWSLQPSGPGEQFF. CDR3 in DNA: TGTGCCTGGAGTTTACAACCTAGCGGCCCAGGGGAGCAGTTCTTC. The chain joins TRBV30 to TRBJ2-1, with 7 bases fitting TRBD2. Germline loops: CDR1 GTSNPN, CDR2 SVGIG (reference sequence). The CDR3 consists of 15 residues. V was clipped by 2 bases and J by 10 bases; unmatched bases: 14.

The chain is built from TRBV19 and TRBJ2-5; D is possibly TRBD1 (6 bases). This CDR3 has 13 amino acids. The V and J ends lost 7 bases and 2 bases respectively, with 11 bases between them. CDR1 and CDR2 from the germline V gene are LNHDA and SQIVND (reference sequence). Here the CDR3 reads CASMNREQETQYF. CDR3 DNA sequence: TGTGCCAGTATGAACAGGGAGCAAGAGACCCAGTACTTC.

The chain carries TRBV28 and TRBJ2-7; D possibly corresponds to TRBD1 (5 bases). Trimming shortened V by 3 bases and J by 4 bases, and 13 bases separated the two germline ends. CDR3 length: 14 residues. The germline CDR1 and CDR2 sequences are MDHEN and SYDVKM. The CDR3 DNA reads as TGTGCCAGCAGTTTGGACGGAGACAGTTACGAGCAGTACTTC. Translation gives CASSLDGDSYEQYF.

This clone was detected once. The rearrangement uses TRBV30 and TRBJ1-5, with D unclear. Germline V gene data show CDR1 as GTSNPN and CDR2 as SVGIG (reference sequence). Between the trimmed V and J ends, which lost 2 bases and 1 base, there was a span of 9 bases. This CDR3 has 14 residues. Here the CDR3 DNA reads TGTGCCTGGAGTATCCCAGGAAGCAATCAGCCCCAGCATTTT. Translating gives CAWSIPGSNQPQHF.

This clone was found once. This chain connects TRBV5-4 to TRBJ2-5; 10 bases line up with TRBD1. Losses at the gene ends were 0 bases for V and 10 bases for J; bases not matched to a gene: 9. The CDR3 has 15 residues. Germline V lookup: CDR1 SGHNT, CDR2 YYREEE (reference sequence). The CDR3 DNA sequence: TGTGCCAGCAGCTTGGGTGGGGACAGGGGTCGAGACCAGTACTTC. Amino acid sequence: CASSLGGDRGRDQYF.

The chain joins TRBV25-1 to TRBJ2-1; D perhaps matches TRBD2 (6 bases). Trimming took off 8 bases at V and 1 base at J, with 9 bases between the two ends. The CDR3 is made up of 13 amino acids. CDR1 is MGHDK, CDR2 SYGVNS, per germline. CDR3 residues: CASSRGSYNEQFF. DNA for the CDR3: TGTGCCAGCTCACGGGGGTCCTACAATGAGCAGTTCTTC.

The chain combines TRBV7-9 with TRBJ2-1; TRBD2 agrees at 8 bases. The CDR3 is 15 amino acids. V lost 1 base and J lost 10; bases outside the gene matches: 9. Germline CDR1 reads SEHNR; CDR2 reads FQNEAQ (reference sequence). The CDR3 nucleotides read TGTGCCAGCAGCTTAGGAGCGGGAGTACCCAAGGAGCAGTTCTTC. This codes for CASSLGAGVPKEQFF.

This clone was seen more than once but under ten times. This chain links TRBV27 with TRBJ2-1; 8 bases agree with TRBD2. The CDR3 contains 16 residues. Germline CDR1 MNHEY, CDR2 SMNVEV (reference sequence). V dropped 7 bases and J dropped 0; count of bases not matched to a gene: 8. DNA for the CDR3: TGTGCCAGCAAAAAAGCGGGAGCGAACTCCTACAATGAGCAGTTCTTC. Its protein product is CASKKAGANSYNEQFF.

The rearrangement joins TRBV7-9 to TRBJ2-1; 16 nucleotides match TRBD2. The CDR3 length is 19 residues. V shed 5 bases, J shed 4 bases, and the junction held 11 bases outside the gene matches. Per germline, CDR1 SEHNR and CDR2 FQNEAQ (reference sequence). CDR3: CASSPGTSGRAVFYNEQFF. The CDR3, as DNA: TGTGCCAGCAGCCCGGGGACTAGCGGGAGGGCCGTTTTTTACAATGAGCAGTTCTTC.

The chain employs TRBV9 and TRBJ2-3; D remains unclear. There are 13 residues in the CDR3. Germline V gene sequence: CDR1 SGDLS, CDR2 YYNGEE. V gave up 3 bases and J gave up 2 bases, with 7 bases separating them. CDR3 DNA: TGTGCCAGCAGCGCCCAATTCACAGATACGCAGTATTTT. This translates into CASSAQFTDTQYF.

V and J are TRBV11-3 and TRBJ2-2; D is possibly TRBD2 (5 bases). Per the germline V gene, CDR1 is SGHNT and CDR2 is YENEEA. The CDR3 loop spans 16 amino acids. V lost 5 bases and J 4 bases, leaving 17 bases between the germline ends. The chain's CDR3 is CASSPFISGGTGELFF. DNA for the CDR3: TGTGCCAGCAGCCCCTTCATCAGCGGTGGCACCGGGGAGCTGTTTTTT.

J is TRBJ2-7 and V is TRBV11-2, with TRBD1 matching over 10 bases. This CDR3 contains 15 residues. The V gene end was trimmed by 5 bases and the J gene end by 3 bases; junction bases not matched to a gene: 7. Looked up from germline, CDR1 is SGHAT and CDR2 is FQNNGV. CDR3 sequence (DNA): TGTGCCAGCAGCAAACGACAGGGGGCTGACTACGAGCAGTACTTC. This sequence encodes CASSKRQGADYEQYF.

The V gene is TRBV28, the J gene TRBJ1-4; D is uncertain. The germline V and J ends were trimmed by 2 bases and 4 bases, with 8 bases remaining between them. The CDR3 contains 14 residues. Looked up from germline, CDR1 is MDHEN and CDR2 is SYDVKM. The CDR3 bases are TGTGCCAGCAGTTTAAGCGGGGATAATGAAAAACTGTTTTTT. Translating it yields CASSLSGDNEKLFF.

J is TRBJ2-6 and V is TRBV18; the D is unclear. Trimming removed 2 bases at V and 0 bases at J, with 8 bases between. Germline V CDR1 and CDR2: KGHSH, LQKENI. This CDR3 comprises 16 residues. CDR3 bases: TGTGCCAGCTCACCAGCAGGCGACTCTGGGGCCAACGTCCTGACTTTC. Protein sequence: CASSPAGDSGANVLTF.

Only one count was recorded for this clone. The CDR3 is CASSLGSGTRNYGYTF. In DNA, the CDR3 is TGCGCCAGCAGCTTGGGCTCCGGGACAAGGAACTATGGCTACACCTTC. This chain connects TRBV5-1 to TRBJ1-2, with a possible D match to TRBD1 (6 bases). The CDR3 sequence is 16 residues long. Germline CDR1 reads SGHRS; CDR2 reads YFSETQ. The V end lost 0 bases, the J end lost 2 bases, and 14 bases lay between the germline ends.

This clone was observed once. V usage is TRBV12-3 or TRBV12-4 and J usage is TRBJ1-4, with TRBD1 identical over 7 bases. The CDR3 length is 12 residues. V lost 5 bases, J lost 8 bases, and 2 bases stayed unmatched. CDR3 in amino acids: CASSNRGEKLFF. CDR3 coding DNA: TGTGCCAGCAGTAACAGGGGCGAAAAACTGTTTTTT.

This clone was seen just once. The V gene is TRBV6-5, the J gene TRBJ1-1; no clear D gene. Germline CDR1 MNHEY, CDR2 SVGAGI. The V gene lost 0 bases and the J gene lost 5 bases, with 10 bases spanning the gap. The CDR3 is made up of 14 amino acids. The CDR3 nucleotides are TGTGCCAGCAGTTACTCGTCGGGGTTGACTGAAGCTTTCTTT. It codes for CASSYSSGLTEAFF.

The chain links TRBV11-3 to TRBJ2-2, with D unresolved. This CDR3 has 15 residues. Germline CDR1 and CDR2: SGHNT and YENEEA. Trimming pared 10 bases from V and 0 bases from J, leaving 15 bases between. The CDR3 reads CAISGLGSNTGELFF. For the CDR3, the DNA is TGTGCCATCTCAGGCCTTGGGTCGAACACCGGGGAGCTGTTTTTT.